This TCR beta chain was identified during a study of tumor-infiltrating lymphocytes in primary liver carcinoma. From approximately 490 ng total RNA, TCR beta cDNA was generated with a primer in the constant region. Amplification in three nested multiplex PCR rounds with slightly modified ARM-PCR gave rise to TCR beta libraries. Forward primers for TRBV1-TRBV30 and a C-beta reverse primer served the first two PCR rounds, at around 11 cycles each. In TCRdb, the multiplex PCR reads were re-called with MiXCR into one record per CDR3 protein. Here the sample spans 90,000 to 150,000 distinct CDR3 sequences, 65% to 75% being singletons. Whole-study results and caveats: A significantly higher top-250-clone fraction was recorded for tumors than for blood (p = 0.039).

This clonotype was observed a few times. Antigen unknown. Each 20-30 mg portion of unsorted bulk tissue served as the source for co-extraction of RNA and DNA. The V gene lost 2 bases and the J gene lost 5 bases, with 12 bases spanning the gap. The CDR3 is 14 amino acids. The germline V gene has CDR1 MNHEY and CDR2 SVGAGI. Sequencing used tumor-adjacent normal liver tissue. The sequence was collected from a woman aged 60-70 years with primary liver carcinoma and hepatitis B virus infection. J is TRBJ2-5 and V is TRBV6-5; perhaps TRBD1 as D (6 bases). The CDR3 DNA reads TGTGCCAGCAGTTACGGGGGCGGCATGGAGACCCAGTACTTC. This gives the protein CASSYGGGMETQYF.